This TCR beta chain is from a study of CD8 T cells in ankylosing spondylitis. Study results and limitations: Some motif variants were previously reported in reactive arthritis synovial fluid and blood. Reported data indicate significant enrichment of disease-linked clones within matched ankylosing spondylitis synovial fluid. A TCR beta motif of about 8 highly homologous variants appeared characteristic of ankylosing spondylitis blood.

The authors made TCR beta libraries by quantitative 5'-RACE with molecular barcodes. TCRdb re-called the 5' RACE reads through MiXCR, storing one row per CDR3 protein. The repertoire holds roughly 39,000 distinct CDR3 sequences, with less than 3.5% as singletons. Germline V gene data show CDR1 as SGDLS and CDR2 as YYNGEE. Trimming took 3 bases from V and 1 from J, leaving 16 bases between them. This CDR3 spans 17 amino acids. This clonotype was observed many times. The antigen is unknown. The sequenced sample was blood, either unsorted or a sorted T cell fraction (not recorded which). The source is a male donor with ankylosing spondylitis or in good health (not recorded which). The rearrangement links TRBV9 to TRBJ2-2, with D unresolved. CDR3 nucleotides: TGTGCCAGCAGCGGTCCCCTGGGCGCGGTGAACACCGGGGAGCTGTTTTTT. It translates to CASSGPLGAVNTGELFF.